The present entry profiles one T cell receptor beta chain with its context. This entry belongs to a study of blood T cell repertoires in COVID-19. About the research overall: Some COVID-19 samples were acute and others convalescent; all came from the United States, Italy and Spain. The cDNA or gDNA used as material had been derived from T cells, B-cell-depleted T cells, or PBMCs.

Germline V gene lookup returns CDR1 SNHLY and CDR2 FYNNEI. The germline V and J ends were trimmed by 7 bases and 0 bases, with 12 bases remaining between them. The CDR3 is 15 amino acids. The authors' processing: Quantification of nucleated cells was approximated via reference gene primer amplification. Measured with immunoSEQ multiplex PCR; TCRdb has only the in-frame clones, and not every one. V, J and clone size reflect that table, while D and trimming were determined from the DNA. Here the sample spans fewer than 250,000 clones, less than 90% being singletons. The rearrangement links TRBV2 to TRBJ2-2, with a weak D call TRBD2 (5 bases). The sequencing input was peripheral blood. The TCR sequence derives from a man between 65 and 79 years old with acute or convalescent COVID-19. CDR3 DNA: TGTGCCAGCACCCTCGGGAATTCGAACACCGGGGAGCTGTTTTTT. It encodes CASTLGNSNTGELFF.